This TCR beta chain was captured by sequencing in a study of beta chain features in type 1 diabetes. Reverse transcription of all isolated RNA meant that expressed TCRB transcripts were sequenced. The assay was immunoSEQ multiplex PCR, and TCRdb's table has in-frame clones only and misses some. The sample consists of hundreds of thousands of clones, about a sixth of them appearing once. CDR1 and CDR2 (germline): MDHEN, SYDVKM. V trimming: 3 bases; J trimming: 5 bases; junction bases outside the gene matches: 10. CDR3 length: 16 residues. This TCR came from a woman between 18 and 29 years old in good health. Sequenced sample: naive CD4+ T cells from blood. V and J are TRBV28 and TRBJ1-2; 9 nucleotides line up with TRBD1. The CDR3 here is CASSFAYPGQGYGYTF. CDR3 DNA: TGTGCCAGCAGTTTTGCCTATCCGGGACAGGGTTATGGCTACACCTTC.